The rows below give T cell receptor beta chains drawn from one sample of a study of control samples from healthy donors and cancer patients. The data were produced by immunoSEQ multiplex PCR, yet TCRdb's version contains in-frame clones alone and is incomplete. The sample shows about 120,000 clones, roughly 90% of them seen only once. The sequencing sample was made of blood. Receptors were obtained from a man aged 50-59 years in good health. The CDR3 runs from the conserved cysteine through the conserved F or W. A D gene is named only where the DNA matches it firmly. Only some rows state a clone size, as once, few, many or a class for expanded clones.

D	V	J	size	DNA	CDR3
NA	TRBV4-1	TRBJ2-1	NA	TGCGCCAGCAGCCAAAGGGCAGTCCGGGATGAGCAGTTCTTC	CASSQRAVRDEQFF
NA	TRBV6-5	TRBJ1-2	NA	TGTGCCAGCAGAACTTACGCCGACTATGGCTACACCTTC	CASRTYADYGYTF
TRBD1	TRBV19	TRBJ2-3	once	TGTGCCAGTAGTACCCCGGGACAGGGAGGAGATACGCAGTATTTT	CASSTPGQGGDTQYF
NA	TRBV7-9	TRBJ1-2	NA	TGTGCCAGCAGCTCAGGGGCGTCGGGTGGCTACACCTTC	CASSSGASGGYTF
TRBD2	TRBV18	TRBJ2-3	NA	TGTGCCAGCTCATCTGGGACTAGCGGGGGGGCAGATACGCAGTATTTT	CASSSGTSGGADTQYF
TRBD1	TRBV19	TRBJ2-3	few	TGTGCCAGCATGGGACAGATTAGCACAGATACGCAGTATTTT	CASMGQISTDTQYF
TRBD1	TRBV11-3	TRBJ2-3	once	TGTGCCAGCAGCGCACAGGGGGTAGGAGATACGCAGTATTTT	CASSAQGVGDTQYF
NA	TRBV7-6	TRBJ1-5	NA	TGTGCCAGCAGCTTAGCGCTGGGGGCCCCAAATCAGCCCCAGCATTTT	CASSLALGAPNQPQHF
TRBD2	TRBV10-2	TRBJ2-5	NA	TGCGCCAGCAGTAGCGGGGGGGACGACATCAAGACCCAGTACTTC	CASSSGGDDIKTQYF
TRBD1	TRBV3-1/TRBV3-2	TRBJ2-2	NA	TGTGCCAGCAGCTATACAGGGGGCAAGGGCGGGGAGCTGTTTTTT	CASSYTGGKGGELFF
TRBD1	TRBV7-2	TRBJ1-1	NA	TGTGCCAGCAGCTTAGGACAGGGGAGAACTGAAGCTTTCTTT	CASSLGQGRTEAFF
NA	TRBV20-1	TRBJ2-3	NA	TGCAGTGCTCGAAAGGGGGGTACGCAGTATTTT	CSARKGGTQYF
TRBD1	TRBV10-1	TRBJ2-7	NA	TGCGCCAGTCGTTCGGGACAGTTCTATTACGAGCAGTACTTC	CASRSGQFYYEQYF
NA	TRBV5-1	TRBJ2-7	NA	TGCGCCAGCAGCTTGCAGGCAGGGTACACCTACGAGCAGTACTTC	CASSLQAGYTYEQYF
NA	TRBV2	TRBJ2-7	NA	TGTGCCGCGGGACACCGACTCTACGAGCAGTACTTC	CAAGHRLYEQYF
NA	TRBV6-5	TRBJ1-1	NA	TGTGCCAGCAGTTCCTCTTTGACATACACTGAAGCTTTCTTT	CASSSSLTYTEAFF
TRBD2	TRBV7-8	TRBJ2-3	NA	TGTGCCAGCAGCCTAACCGGGACTAGCGGTTGGAGCACAGATACGCAGTATTTT	CASSLTGTSGWSTDTQYF
NA	TRBV1	TRBJ2-7	NA	TGCACCAGCAGCCCACCCTTATATCTAGACTCCATTATCTCCTACGAGCAGTACTTC	CTSSPPLYLDSIISYEQYF
NA	TRBV24-1	TRBJ2-3	NA	TGTGCCACCAGTGACAACACAGATACGCAGTATTTT	CATSDNTDTQYF
NA	TRBV11-2	TRBJ2-7	NA	TGTGCCAGCAGCTTAAACCCCTACGAGCAGTACTTC	CASSLNPYEQYF
NA	TRBV9	TRBJ1-6	NA	TGTGCCAGCAGCGTAGCAGGGAATTCACCCCTCCACTTT	CASSVAGNSPLHF
NA	TRBV24-1	TRBJ1-2	NA	TGTGCCACCAGTGCGGGATCCTATGGCTACACCTTC	CATSAGSYGYTF
TRBD1	TRBV27	TRBJ1-5	NA	TGTGCCAGCAGTTTAACCCGGACAGGGGGCGGGAGCAATCAGCCCCAGCATTTT	CASSLTRTGGGSNQPQHF
NA	TRBV3-1/TRBV3-2	TRBJ1-5	NA	TGTGCCAGCAGCCACCAGGGGACGGGACAACCCCAGCATTTT	CASSHQGTGQPQHF
NA	TRBV7-2	TRBJ1-2	NA	TGTGCCAGCAGGTATAGCGAATATCAGGGAAGTCGGAACTATGGCTACACCTTC	CASRYSEYQGSRNYGYTF
NA	TRBV7-9	TRBJ1-1	NA	TGTGCCAGCAGCTTAGCCTGGAACACTGAAGCTTTCTTT	CASSLAWNTEAFF
TRBD1	TRBV9	TRBJ2-7	NA	TGTGCCAGCAGCGTAGCGGACAGGGTAGACGAGCAGTACTTC	CASSVADRVDEQYF
NA	TRBV7-8	TRBJ1-4	NA	TGTGCCAGCAGTTTCACAGGGATTGAGGAAAAACTGTTTTTT	CASSFTGIEEKLFF
TRBD1	TRBV4-1	TRBJ2-7	NA	TGCGCCAGCAGCCAAGTGGGTCTAGGGACAGGAGCCTACGAGCAGTACTTC	CASSQVGLGTGAYEQYF